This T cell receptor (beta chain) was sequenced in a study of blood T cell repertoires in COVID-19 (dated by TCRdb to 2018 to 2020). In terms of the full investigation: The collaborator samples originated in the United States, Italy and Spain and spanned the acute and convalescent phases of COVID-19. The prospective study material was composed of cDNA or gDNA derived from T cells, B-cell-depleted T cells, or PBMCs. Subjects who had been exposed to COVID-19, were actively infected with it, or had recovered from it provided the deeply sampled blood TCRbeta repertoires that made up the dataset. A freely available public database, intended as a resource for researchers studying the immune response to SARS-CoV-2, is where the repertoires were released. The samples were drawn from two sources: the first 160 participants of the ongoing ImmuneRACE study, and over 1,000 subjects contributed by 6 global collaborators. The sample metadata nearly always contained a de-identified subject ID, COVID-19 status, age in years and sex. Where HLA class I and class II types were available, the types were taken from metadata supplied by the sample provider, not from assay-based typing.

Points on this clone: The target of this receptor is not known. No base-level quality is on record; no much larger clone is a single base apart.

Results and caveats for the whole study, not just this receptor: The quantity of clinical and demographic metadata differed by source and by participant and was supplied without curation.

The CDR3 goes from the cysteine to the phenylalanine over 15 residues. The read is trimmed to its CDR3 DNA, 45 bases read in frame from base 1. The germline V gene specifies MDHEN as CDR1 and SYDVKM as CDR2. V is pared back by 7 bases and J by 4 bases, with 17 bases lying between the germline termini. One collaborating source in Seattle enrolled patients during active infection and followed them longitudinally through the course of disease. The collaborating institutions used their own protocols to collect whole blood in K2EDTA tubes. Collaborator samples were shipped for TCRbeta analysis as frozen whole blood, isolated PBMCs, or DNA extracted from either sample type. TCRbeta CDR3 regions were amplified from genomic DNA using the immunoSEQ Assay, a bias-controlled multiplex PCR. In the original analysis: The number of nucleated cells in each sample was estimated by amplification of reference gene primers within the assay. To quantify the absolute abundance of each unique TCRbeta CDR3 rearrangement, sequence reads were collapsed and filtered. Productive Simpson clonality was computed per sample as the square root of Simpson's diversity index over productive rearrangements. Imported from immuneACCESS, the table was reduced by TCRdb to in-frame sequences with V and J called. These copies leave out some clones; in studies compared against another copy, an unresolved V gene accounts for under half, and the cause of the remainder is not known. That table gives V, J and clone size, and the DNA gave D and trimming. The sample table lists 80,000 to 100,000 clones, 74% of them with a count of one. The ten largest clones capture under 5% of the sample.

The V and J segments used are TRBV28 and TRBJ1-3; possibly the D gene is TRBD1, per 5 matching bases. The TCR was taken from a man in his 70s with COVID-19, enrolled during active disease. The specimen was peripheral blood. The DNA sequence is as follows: TGTGCCAGCACCCTTTTAGGGGCGCGAGGAAACACCATATATTTT. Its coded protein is CASTLLGARGNTIYF.